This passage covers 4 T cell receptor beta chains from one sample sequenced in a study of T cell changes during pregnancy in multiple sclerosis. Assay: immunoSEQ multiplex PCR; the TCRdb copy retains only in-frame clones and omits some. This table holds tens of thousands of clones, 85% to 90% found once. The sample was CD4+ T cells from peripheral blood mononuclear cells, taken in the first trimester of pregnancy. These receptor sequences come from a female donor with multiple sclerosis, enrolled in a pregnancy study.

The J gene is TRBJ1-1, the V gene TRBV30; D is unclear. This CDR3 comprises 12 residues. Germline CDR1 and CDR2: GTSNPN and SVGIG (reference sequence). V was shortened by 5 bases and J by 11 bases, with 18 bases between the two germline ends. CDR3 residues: CAWGRVITGAFF. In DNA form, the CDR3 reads TGTGCCTGGGGAAGGGTTATCACGGGGGCTTTCTTT.

CDR3 protein: CATRQSWNTEAFF. The CDR3 DNA sequence: TGTGCCACCAGACAGTCGTGGAACACTGAAGCTTTCTTT. This sequence joins TRBV6-6 and TRBJ1-1, with D possibly being TRBD1 (5 bases). The germline V gene encodes CDR1 MNHNY and CDR2 SVGAGI (reference sequence). With 10 bases removed from V and 1 base from J, the gap between germline ends came to 13 bases. The CDR3 spans 13 residues.

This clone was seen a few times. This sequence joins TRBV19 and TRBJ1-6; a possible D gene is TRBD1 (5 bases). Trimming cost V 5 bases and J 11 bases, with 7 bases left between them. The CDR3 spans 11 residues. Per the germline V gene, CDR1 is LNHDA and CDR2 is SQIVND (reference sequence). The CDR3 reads CASSAGAPLHF. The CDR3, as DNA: TGTGCCAGTAGTGCGGGGGCACCCCTCCACTTT.

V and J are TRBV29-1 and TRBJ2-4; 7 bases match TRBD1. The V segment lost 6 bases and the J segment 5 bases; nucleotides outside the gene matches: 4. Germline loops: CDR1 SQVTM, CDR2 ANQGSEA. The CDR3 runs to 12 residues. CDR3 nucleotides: TGCAGCGTCACCGACAGGGAAAACATTCAGTACTTC. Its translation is CSVTDRENIQYF.